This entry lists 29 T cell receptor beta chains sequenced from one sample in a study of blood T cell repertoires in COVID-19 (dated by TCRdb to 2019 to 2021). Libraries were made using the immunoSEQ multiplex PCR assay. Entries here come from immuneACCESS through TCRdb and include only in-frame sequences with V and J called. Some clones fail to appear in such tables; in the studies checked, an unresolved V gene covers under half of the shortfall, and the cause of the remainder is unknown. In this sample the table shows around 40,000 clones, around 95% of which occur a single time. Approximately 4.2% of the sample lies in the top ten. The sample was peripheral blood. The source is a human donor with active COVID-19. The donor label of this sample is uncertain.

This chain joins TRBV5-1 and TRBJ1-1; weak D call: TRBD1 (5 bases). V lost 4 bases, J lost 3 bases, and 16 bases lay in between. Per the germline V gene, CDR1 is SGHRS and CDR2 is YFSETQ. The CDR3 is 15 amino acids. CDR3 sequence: CASSLGHRGDTEAFF. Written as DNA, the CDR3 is TGCGCCAGCAGCCTAGGACACCGGGGGGACACTGAAGCTTTCTTT. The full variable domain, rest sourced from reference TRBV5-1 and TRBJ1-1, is KAGVTQTPRYLIKTRGQQVTLSCSPISGHRSVSWYQQTPGQGLQFLFEYFSETQRNKGNFPGRFSGRQFSNSRSEMNVSTLELGDSALYLCASSLGHRGDTEAFFGQGTRLTVV.

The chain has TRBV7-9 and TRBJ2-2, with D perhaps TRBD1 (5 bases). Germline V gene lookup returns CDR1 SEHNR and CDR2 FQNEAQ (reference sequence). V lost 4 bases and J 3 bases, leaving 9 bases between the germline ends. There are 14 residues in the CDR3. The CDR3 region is CASSSKQDTGELFF. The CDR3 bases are TGTGCCAGCAGCTCAAAACAGGACACCGGGGAGCTGTTTTTT.

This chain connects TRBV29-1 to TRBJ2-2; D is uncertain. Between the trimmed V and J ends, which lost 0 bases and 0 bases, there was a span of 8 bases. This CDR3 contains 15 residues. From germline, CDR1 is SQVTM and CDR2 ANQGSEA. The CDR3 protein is CSVEELQTNTGELFF. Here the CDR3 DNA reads TGCAGCGTTGAAGAGCTGCAGACGAACACCGGGGAGCTGTTTTTT.

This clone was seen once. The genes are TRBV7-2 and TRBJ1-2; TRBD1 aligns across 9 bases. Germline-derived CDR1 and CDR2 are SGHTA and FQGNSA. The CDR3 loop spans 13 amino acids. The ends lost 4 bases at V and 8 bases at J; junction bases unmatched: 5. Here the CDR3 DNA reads TGTGCCAGCAGCTCCCACAGGGGGCTGGGCTACACCTTC. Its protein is CASSSHRGLGYTF.

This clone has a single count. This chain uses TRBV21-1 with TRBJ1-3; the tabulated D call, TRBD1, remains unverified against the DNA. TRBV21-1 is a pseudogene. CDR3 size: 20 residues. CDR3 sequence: CASSKKRPVRGTFSGNTIYF. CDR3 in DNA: TGTGCCAGCAGCAAAAAAAGGCCCGTCAGGGGAACATTCTCTGGAAACACCATATATTTT.

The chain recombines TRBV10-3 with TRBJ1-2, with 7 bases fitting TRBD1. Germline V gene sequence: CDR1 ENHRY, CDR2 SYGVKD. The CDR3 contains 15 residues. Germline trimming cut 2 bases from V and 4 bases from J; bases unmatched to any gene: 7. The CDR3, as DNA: TGTGCCATCAGTGAGATTAAGGGGGCTAGCTATGGCTACACCTTC. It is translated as CAISEIKGASYGYTF.

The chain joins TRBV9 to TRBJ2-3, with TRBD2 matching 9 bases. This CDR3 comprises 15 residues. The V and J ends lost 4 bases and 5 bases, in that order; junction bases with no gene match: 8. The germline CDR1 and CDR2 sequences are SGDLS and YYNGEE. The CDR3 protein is CASSPPSGAGDTQYF. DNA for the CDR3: TGTGCCAGCAGCCCTCCTAGCGGGGCGGGAGATACGCAGTATTTT.

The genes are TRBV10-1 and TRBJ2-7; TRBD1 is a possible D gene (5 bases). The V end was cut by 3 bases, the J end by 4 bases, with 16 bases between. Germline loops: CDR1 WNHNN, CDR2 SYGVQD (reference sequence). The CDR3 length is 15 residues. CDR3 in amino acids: CASSERKGKKYEQYF. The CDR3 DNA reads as TGCGCCAGCAGTGAAAGGAAGGGGAAGAAATACGAGCAGTACTTC.

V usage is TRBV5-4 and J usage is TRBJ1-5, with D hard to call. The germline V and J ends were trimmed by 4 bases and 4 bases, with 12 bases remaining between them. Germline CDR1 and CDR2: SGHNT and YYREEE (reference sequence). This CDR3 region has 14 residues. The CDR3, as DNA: TGTGCCAGCAGCCACGAGCCAGGTAATCAGCCCCAGCATTTT. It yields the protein CASSHEPGNQPQHF.

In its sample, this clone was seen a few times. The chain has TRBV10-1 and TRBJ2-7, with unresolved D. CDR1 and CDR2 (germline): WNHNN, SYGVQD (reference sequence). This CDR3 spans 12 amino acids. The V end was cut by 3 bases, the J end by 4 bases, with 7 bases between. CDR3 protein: CASSEAGYEQYF. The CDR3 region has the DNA TGCGCCAGCAGTGAAGCAGGTTACGAGCAGTACTTC.

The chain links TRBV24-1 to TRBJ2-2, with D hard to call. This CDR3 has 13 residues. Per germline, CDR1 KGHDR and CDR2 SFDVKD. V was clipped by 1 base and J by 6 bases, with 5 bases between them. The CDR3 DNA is TGTGCCACCAGTGATTTATTCTCCGGGGAGCTGTTTTTT. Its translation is CATSDLFSGELFF.

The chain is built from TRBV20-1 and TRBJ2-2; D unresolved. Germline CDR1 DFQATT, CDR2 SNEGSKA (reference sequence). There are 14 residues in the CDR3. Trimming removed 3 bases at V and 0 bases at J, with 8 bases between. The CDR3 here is CSASILSNTGELFF. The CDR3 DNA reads TGCAGTGCTAGTATACTGTCGAACACCGGGGAGCTGTTTTTT.

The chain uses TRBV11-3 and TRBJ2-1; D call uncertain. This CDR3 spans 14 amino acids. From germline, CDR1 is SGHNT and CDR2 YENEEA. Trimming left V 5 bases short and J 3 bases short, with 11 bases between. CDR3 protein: CASSPARHYNEQFF. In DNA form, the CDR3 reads TGTGCCAGCAGCCCGGCGCGACACTACAATGAGCAGTTCTTC.

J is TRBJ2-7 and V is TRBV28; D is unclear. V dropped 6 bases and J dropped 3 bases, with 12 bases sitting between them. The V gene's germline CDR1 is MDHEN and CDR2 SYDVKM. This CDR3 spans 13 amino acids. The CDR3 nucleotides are TGTGCCAGCAGAGAGACAATTTACTACGAGCAGTACTTC. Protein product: CASRETIYYEQYF.

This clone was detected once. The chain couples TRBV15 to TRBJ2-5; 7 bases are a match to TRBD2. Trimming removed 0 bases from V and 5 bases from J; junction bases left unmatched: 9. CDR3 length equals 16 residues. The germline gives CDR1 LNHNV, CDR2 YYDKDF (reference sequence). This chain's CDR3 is CATSRDRGSGGETQYF. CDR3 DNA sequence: TGTGCCACCAGCAGAGATCGTGGCTCCGGGGGGGAGACCCAGTACTTC.

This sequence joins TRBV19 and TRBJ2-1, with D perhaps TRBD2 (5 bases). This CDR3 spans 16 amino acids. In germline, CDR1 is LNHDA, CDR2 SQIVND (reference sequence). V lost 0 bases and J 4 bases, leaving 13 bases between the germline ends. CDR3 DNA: TGTGCCAGTAGTATAGATCCGCCGGGGAATTACAATGAGCAGTTCTTC. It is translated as CASSIDPPGNYNEQFF.

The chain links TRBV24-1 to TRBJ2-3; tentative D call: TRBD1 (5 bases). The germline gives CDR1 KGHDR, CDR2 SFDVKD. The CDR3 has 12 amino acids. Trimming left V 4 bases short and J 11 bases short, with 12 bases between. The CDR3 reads CATSDPVRGQYF. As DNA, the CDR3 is TGTGCCACCAGTGACCCCGTAAGGGGGCAGTATTTT.

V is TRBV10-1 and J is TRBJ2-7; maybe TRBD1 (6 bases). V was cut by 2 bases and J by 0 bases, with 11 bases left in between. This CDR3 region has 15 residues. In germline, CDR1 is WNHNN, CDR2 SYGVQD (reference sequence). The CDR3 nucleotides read TGCGCCAGCAGTGAGACCGGACAGACCTCCTACGAGCAGTACTTC. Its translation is CASSETGQTSYEQYF.

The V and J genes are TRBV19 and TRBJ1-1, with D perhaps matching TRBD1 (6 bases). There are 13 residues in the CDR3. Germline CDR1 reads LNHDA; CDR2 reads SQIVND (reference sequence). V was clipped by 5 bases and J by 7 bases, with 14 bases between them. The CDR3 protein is CASSALQGHEAFF. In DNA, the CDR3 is TGTGCCAGTAGTGCACTACAGGGCCATGAAGCTTTCTTT.

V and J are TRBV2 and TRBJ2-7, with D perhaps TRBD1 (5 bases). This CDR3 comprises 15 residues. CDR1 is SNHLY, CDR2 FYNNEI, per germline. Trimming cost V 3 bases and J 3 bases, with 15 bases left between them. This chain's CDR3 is CASSEEGARVYEQYF. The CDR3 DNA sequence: TGTGCCAGCAGTGAGGAAGGGGCGCGTGTCTACGAGCAGTACTTC.

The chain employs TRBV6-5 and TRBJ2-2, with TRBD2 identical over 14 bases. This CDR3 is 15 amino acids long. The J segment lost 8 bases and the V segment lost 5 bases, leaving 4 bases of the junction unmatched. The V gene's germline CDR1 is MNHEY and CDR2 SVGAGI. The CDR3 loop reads CASSRLAGGQGELFF. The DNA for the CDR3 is TGTGCCAGCAGTCGACTAGCGGGAGGGCAAGGGGAGCTGTTTTTT.

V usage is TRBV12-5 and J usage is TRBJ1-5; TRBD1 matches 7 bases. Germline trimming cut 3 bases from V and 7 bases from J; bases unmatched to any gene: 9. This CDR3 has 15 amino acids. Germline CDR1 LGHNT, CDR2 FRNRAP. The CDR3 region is CASGLRDRDGQPQHF. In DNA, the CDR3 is TGTGCTAGTGGTTTACGAGACAGGGATGGCCAGCCCCAGCATTTT.

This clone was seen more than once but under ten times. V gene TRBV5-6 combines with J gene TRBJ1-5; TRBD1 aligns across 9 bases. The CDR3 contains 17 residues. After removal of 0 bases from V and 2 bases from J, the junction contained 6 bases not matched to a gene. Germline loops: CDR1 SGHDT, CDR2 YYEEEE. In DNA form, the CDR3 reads TGTGCCAGCAGCTTGGCCCCGGGACAGGGAGGCAATCAGCCCCAGCATTTT. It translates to CASSLAPGQGGNQPQHF.

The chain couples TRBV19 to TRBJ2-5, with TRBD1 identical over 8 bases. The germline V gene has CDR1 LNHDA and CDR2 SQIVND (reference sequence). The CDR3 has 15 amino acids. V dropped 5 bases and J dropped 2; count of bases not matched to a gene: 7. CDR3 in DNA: TGTGCCAGTAGTTACAGACAGGGGCAACAAGAGACCCAGTACTTC. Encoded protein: CASSYRQGQQETQYF.

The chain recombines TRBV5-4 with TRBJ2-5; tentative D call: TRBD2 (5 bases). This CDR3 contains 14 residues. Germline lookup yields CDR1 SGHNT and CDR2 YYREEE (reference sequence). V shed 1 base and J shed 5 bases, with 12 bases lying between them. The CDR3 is CASSLYGVAETQYF. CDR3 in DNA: TGTGCCAGCAGCTTGTACGGGGTTGCGGAGACCCAGTACTTC.

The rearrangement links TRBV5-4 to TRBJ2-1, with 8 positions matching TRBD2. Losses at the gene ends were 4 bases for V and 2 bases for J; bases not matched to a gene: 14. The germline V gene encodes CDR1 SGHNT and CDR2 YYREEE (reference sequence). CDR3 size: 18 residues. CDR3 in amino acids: CASSPRRAGGLAYNEQFF. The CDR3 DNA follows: TGTGCCAGCAGCCCCAGGAGGGCGGGGGGACTAGCCTACAATGAGCAGTTCTTC.

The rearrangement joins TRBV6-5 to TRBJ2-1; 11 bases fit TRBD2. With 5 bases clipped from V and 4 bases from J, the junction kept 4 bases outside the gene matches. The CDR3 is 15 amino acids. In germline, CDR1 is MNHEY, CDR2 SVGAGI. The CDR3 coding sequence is TGTGCCAGCAGTCGGGCTAGCGGGAGGTACAATGAGCAGTTCTTC. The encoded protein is CASSRASGRYNEQFF.

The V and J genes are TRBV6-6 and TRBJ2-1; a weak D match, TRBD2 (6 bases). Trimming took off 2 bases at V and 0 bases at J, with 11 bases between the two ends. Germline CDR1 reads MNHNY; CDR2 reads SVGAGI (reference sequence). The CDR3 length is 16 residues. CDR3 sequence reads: CASSYGGKSSYNEQFF. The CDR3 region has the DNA TGTGCCAGCAGTTACGGGGGGAAGAGCTCCTACAATGAGCAGTTCTTC.

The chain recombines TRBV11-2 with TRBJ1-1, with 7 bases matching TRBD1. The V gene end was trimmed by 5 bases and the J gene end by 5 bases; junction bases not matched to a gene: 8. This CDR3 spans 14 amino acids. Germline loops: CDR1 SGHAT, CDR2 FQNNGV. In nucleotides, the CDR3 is TGTGCCAGCAGCGTAAAGGGGGCGCGGACTGAAGCTTTCTTT. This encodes CASSVKGARTEAFF.